These T cell receptor beta chains were read from a single sample in a study of shared clonotypes between healthy human individuals. TCRdb's copy holds only in-frame clones and misses some; the assay was immunoSEQ multiplex PCR. The table has 2 million to 3 million clones, roughly 92% seen once. The sequenced sample was naive CD4+ T cells sorted from blood. These TCRs come from a man between 18 and 29 years old in good health. Both conserved end residues are part of each CDR3. Each record gives: V gene, J gene, D gene, clone size, CDR3 DNA, CDR3 protein. A D gene is named only where the DNA matches it firmly. For some rows the clone size is stated as once, few or many, or as a class when expanded; others skip it.

>TRBV6-4|TRBJ2-7|-|-
TGTGCCAGCAGTGACCTGGACGGCCCCTACGAGCAGTACTTC
CASSDLDGPYEQYF
>TRBV9|TRBJ1-2|-|-
TGTGCCAGCAGCGCAGCACCCGGACTGCAATATGGCTACACCTTC
CASSAAPGLQYGYTF
>TRBV6-5|TRBJ1-1|-|-
TGTGCCAGCAGTTACTCGTCAGGGCAGAACACTGAAGCTTTCTTT
CASSYSSGQNTEAFF
>TRBV5-1|TRBJ1-2|-|-
TGCGCCAGCAGCTTCGGGGGGAGCTATGGCTACACCTTC
CASSFGGSYGYTF
>TRBV13|TRBJ2-3|-|-
TGTGCCAGCAGCCTCGGAGGGCGCCGATTACCCACAGATACGCAGTATTTT
CASSLGGRRLPTDTQYF
>TRBV5-1|TRBJ1-3|-|-
TGCGCCAGCAGCTTGGGGGCATCTGGAAACACCATATATTTT
CASSLGASGNTIYF
>TRBV4-1|TRBJ1-6|TRBD1|-
TGCGCCAGCAGCCTCGAGGGACAGTTCAATTCACCCCTCCACTTT
CASSLEGQFNSPLHF
>TRBV18|TRBJ2-7|TRBD2|-
TGTGCCAGCTCACCACTCGGGGAGGGGCCCCGCTCCTACGAGCAGTACTTC
CASSPLGEGPRSYEQYF
>TRBV19|TRBJ2-7|TRBD2|-
TGTGCCAGTAGTACATCTAGCGGGAGCTCCTACGAGCAGTACTTC
CASSTSSGSSYEQYF
>TRBV2|TRBJ1-1|-|-
TGTGCCAGCAGCCGGTCAGGGAACACTGAAGCTTTCTTT
CASSRSGNTEAFF
>TRBV28|TRBJ1-3|TRBD1|-
TGTGCCAGCAGCCCATGGGCCGACAGGGTATCAGGAAACACCATATATTTT
CASSPWADRVSGNTIYF
>TRBV4-1|TRBJ2-7|TRBD2|-
TGCGCCAGCAGCCAAGTCCCTTCGGCGGGGGGGTTCCACGAGCAGTACTTC
CASSQVPSAGGFHEQYF
>TRBV5-1|TRBJ2-7|TRBD2|-
TGCGCCAGCAGCTTGGCCGGCGGGAGTACGTCCTACGAGCAGTACTTC
CASSLAGGSTSYEQYF
>TRBV6-1|TRBJ2-7|TRBD2|-
TGTGCCAGCAGTGAATGGTATATCGGGGGGTCCACCTACGAGCAGTACTTC
CASSEWYIGGSTYEQYF
>TRBV5-4|TRBJ2-5|-|-
TGTGCCAGCAGCTTGGTGGGGGAGGAGACCCAGTACTTC
CASSLVGEETQYF
>TRBV11-2|TRBJ2-7|-|-
TGTGCCAGCAGCTCCCCAACAGGGTCCAACGAGCAGTACTTC
CASSSPTGSNEQYF
>TRBV28|TRBJ2-4|-|-
TGTGCCAGCAGTCCTGGGCCCCTAGCCAAAAACATTCAGTACTTC
CASSPGPLAKNIQYF
>TRBV19|TRBJ2-7|TRBD1|-
TGTGCCAGTAGTAGACCGGGACAGGGGGCGCGTGAGCAGTACTTC
CASSRPGQGAREQYF
>TRBV5-4|TRBJ2-1|TRBD2|-
TGTGCCAGCAGCTTGGATCTAGCGGGGACGGGGAATGAGCAGTTCTTC
CASSLDLAGTGNEQFF
>TRBV7-6|TRBJ2-1|TRBD2|-
TGTGCCAGCAGCCTGGTGTCTAGCGGGTACAATGAGCAGTTCTTC
CASSLVSSGYNEQFF
>TRBV6-5|TRBJ1-1|-|-
TGTGCCAGCAGTTACTCGATCCCAGGGGAGAACACTGAAGCTTTCTTT
CASSYSIPGENTEAFF
>TRBV18|TRBJ2-7|-|-
TGTGCCAGCTCAGGGGGACGGGGAGAAGGCGAGCAGTACTTC
CASSGGRGEGEQYF
>TRBV6-5|TRBJ2-2|-|-
TGTGCCAGCAGTTACTCGAACCTTGGAGGCACCGGGGAGCTGTTTTTT
CASSYSNLGGTGELFF
>TRBV15|TRBJ1-2|-|once
TGTGCCACCAGCAGAGCAGGGTTTGATTTCTATGGCTACACCTTC
CATSRAGFDFYGYTF